These 2 T cell receptor beta chains were all obtained from the same sample, sequenced in a study of T cell clones after liver transplantation. TCRdb's table, derived via immunoSEQ multiplex PCR, lists solely in-frame clones and lacks some. The data contain around 18,000 clones, roughly nine tenths of them seen just once; the ten biggest clones take up 10% to 15%. The specimen was CD8+ T cells from blood, collected 45 to 47 months after liver transplant. The receptors were gathered from a human patient who received a liver transplant. Some T cells may be graft donor cells.

This chain connects TRBV7-2 to TRBJ2-7; TRBD1 is a possible D gene (5 bases). With 5 bases removed from V and 2 bases from J, the gap between germline ends came to 13 bases. The germline gives CDR1 SGHTA, CDR2 FQGNSA. The CDR3 is 14 amino acids. CDR3 nucleotides: TGTGCCAGCAGCCTCAGGGAAGGGGCCTACGAGCAGTACTTC. This sequence encodes CASSLREGAYEQYF.

This chain joins TRBV2 and TRBJ2-1; 14 positions match TRBD2. The V gene's germline CDR1 is SNHLY and CDR2 FYNNEI. This CDR3 contains 15 residues. The V gene end was trimmed by 6 bases and the J gene end by 7 bases; junction bases not matched to a gene: 5. The DNA for the CDR3 is TGTGCCAGCAGGGATGGGACTAGCGGGGGAAATGAGCAGTTCTTC. As protein: CASRDGTSGGNEQFF.